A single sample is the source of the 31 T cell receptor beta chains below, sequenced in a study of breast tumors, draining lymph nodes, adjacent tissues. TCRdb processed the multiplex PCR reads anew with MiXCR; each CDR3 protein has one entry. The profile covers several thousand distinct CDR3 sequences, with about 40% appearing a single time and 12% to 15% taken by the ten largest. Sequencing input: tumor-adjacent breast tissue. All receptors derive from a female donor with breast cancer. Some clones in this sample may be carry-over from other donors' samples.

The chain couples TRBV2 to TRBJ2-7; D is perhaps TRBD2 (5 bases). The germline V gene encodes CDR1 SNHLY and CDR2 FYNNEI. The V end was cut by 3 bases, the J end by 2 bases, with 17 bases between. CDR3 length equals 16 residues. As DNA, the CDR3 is TGTGCCAGCAGTGAGGAGGATAGTCTCCCCCCCTACGAGCAGTACTTC. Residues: CASSEEDSLPPYEQYF.

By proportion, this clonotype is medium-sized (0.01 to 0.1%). The chain's CDR3 is CASSPGNTIYF. The CDR3 coding sequence is TGTGCCAGCAGCCCCGGAAACACCATATATTTT. The chain uses TRBV12-3 or TRBV12-4 and TRBJ1-3; no clear D gene. With 6 bases removed from V and 4 bases from J, the gap between germline ends came to 4 bases. The CDR3 has 11 residues.

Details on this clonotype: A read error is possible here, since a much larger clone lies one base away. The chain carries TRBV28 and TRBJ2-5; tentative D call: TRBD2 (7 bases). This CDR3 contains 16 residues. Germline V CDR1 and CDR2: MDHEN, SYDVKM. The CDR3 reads CASSLSGGANQEAQYF. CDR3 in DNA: TGTGCCAGCAGTTTATCGGGGGGCGCTAACCAAGAGGCCCAGTACTTC.

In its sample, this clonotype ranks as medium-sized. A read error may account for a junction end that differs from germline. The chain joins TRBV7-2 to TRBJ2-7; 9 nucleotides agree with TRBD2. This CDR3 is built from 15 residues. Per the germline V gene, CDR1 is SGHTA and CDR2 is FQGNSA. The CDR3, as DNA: TGTGCCAGCAGATTAGCGGGAGCCTTCTCCTACGAGCAGTACTTC. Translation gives CASRLAGAFSYEQYF.

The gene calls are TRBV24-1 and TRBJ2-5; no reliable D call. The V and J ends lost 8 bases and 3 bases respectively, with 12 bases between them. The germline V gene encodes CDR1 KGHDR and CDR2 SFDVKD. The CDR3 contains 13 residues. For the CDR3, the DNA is TGTGCCACCAAGAATCCTTATGAAGAGACCCAGTACTTC. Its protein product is CATKNPYEETQYF.

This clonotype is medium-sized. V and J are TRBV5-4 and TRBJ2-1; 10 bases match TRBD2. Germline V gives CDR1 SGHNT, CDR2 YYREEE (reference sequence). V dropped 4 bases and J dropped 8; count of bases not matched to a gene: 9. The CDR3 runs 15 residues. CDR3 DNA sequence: TGTGCCAGCAGCATATCAGCGGGAGGGCGAGATGAGCAGTTCTTC. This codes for CASSISAGGRDEQFF.

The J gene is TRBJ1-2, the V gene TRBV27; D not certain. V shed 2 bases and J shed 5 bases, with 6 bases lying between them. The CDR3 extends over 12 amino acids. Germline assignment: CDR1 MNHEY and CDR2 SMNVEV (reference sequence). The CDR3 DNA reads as TGTGCCAGCAGTTTAGCCGGGTATGGCTACACCTTC. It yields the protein CASSLAGYGYTF.

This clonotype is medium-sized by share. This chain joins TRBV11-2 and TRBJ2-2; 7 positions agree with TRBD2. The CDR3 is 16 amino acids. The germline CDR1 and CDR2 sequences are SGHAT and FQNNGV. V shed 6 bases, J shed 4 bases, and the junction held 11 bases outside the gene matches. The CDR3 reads CASRPWGGGPTGELFF. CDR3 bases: TGTGCCAGCAGACCTTGGGGGGGAGGGCCCACCGGGGAGCTGTTTTTT.

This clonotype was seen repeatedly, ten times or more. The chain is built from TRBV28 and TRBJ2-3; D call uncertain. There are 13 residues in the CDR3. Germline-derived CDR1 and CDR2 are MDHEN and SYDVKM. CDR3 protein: CAAMATSTDTQYF. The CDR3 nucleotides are TGTGCGGCAATGGCCACTAGCACAGATACGCAGTATTTT.

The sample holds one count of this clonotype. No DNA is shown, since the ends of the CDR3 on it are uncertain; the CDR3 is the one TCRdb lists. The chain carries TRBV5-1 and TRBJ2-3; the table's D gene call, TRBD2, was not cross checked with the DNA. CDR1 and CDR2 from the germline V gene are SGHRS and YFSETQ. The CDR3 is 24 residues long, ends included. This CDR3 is CASSFYICSADILLAGGSTDTQYF.

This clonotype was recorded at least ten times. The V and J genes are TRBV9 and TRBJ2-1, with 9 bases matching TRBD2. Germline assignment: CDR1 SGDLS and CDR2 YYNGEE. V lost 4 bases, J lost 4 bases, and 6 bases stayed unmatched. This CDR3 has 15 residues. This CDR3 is CASSKSGGTYNEQFF. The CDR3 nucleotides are TGTGCCAGCAGCAAGAGCGGGGGGACGTACAATGAGCAGTTCTTC.

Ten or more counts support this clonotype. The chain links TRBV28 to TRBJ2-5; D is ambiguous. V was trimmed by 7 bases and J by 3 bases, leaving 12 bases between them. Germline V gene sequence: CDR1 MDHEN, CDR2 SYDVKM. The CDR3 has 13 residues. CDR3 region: CASTTHLKETQYF. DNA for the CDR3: TGTGCCAGCACAACACACCTGAAAGAGACCCAGTACTTC. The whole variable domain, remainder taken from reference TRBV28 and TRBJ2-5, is DVKVTQSSRYLVKRTGEKVFLECVQDMDHENMFWYRQDPGLGLRLIYFSYDVKMKEKGDIPEGYSVSREKKERFSLILESASTNQTSMYLCASTTHLKETQYFGPGTRLLVL.

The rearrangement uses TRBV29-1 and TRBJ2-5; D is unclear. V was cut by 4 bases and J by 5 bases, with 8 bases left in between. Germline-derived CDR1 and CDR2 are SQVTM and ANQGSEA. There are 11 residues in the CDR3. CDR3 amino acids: CSVGLGETQYF. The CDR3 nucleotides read TGCAGCGTTGGATTAGGGGAGACCCAGTACTTC.

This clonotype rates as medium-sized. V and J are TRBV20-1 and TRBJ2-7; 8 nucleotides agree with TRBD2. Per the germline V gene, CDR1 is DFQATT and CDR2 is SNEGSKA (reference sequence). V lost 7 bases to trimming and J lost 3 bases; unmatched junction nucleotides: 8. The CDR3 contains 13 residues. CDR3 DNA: TGCAGTGGTTCTGCGGGAGGTGGCTACGAGCAGTACTTC. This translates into CSGSAGGGYEQYF.

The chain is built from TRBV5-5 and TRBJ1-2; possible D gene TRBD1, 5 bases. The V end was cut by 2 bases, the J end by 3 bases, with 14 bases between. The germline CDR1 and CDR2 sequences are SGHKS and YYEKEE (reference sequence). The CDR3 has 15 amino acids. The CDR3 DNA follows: TGTGCCAGCAGCTTACCACGAGGGGCGGACTATGGCTACACCTTC. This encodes CASSLPRGADYGYTF.

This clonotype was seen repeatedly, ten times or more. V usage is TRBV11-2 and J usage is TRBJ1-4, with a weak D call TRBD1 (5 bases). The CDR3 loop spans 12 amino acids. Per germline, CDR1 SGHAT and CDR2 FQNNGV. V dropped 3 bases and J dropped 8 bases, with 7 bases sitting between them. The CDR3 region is CASSFWGEKLFF. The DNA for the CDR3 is TGTGCCAGCAGCTTTTGGGGGGAAAAACTGTTTTTT.

Here the CDR3 reads CASSQDLGTSIPQYF. CDR3 in DNA: TGTGCCAGCAGCCAAGATTTAGGGACTAGCATTCCCCAGTACTTC. The chain joins TRBV4-2 to TRBJ2-5; 9 nucleotides agree with TRBD2. The length of the CDR3 is 15 residues. Germline values: CDR1 LGHNA, CDR2 YNFKEQ. Trimming cost V 0 bases and J 9 bases; bases outside gene matches: 8.

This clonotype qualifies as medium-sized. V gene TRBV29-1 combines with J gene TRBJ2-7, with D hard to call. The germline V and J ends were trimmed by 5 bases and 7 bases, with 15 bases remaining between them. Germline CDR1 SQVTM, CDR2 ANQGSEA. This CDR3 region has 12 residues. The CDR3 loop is CSVRAGSREQYF. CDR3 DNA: TGCAGCGTTCGGGCAGGTAGCCGAGAGCAGTACTTC.

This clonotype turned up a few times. The CDR3 loop reads CASSLMSGATEAFF. The CDR3 region has the DNA TGTGCCAGCAGTTTAATGTCGGGAGCCACTGAAGCTTTCTTT. This rearrangement joins TRBV12-3 or TRBV12-4 to TRBJ1-1; no clear D gene. The CDR3 extends over 14 amino acids. V lost 2 bases, J lost 4 bases, and 11 bases lay in between.

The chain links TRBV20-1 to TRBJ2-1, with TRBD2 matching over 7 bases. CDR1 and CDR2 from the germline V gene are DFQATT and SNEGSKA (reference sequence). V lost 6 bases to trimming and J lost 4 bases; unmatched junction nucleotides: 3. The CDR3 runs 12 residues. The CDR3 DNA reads TGCAGTGCCCGGGACTATTACAATGAGCAGTTCTTC. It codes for CSARDYYNEQFF.

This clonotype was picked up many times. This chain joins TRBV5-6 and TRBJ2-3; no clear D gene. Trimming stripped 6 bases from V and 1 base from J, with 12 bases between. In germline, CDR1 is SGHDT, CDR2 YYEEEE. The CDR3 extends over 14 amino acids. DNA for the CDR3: TGTGCCAGCACACAACAAGCCGGCACAGATACGCAGTATTTT. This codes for CASTQQAGTDTQYF.

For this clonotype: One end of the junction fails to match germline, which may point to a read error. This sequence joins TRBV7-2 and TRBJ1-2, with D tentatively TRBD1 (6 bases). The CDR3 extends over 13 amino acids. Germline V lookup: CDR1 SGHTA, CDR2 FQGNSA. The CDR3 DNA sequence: TGTGCCAGCAGCTCTGTGGAGGGGGGTGGCTACAGCTTC. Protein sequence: CASSSVEGGGYSF.

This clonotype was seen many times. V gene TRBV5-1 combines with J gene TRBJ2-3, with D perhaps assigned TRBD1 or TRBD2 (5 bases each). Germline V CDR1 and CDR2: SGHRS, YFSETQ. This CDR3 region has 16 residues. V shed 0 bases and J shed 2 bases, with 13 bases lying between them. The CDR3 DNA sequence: TGCGCCAGCAGCTTGGAGGGACGGATTTACACAGATACGCAGTATTTT. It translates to CASSLEGRIYTDTQYF.

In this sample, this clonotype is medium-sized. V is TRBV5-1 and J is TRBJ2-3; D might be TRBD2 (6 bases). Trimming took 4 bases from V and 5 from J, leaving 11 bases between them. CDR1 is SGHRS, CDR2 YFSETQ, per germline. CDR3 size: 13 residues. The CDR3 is CASSAQEGDTQYF. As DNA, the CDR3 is TGCGCCAGCAGCGCTCAGGAGGGAGATACGCAGTATTTT.

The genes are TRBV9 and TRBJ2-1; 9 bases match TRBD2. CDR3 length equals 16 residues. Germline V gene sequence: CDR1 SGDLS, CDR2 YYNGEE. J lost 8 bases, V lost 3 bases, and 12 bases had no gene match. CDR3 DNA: TGTGCCAGCAGCGCCGAAAGACTAGCGGCGAAGGATGAGCAGTTCTTC. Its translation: CASSAERLAAKDEQFF. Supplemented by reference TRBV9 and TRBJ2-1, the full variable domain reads DSGVTQTPKHLITATGQRVTLRCSPRSGDLSVYWYQQSLDQGLQFLIQYYNGEERAKGNILERFSAQQFPDLHSELNLSSLELGDSALYFCASSAERLAAKDEQFFGPGTRLTVL.

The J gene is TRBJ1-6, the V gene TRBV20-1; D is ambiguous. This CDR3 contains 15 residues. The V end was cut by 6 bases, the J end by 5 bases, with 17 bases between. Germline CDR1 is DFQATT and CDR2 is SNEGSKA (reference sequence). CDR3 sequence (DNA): TGCAGTGCCTCGACGATAGGGCGTAATAATTCACCCCTCCACTTT. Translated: CSASTIGRNNSPLHF.

The CDR3, as DNA: TGTGCCAGCAGCTACCCCCGGACAGGGGCGATGTACTTC. Translated, it gives CASSYPRTGAMYF. This chain links TRBV7-9 with TRBJ2-7; 9 bases agree with TRBD1. This CDR3 has 13 amino acids. Germline assignment: CDR1 SEHNR and CDR2 FQNEAQ (reference sequence). Trimming at V came to 4 bases and at J to 12 bases, leaving 10 bases not matched to a gene.

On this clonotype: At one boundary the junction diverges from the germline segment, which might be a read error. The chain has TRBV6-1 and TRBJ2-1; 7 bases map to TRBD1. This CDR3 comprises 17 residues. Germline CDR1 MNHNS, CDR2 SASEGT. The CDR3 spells CASSVSVWTGGKNGQFF. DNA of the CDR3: TGTGCCAGCAGTGTTTCAGTTTGGACAGGAGGTAAGAATGGGCAGTTCTTC.

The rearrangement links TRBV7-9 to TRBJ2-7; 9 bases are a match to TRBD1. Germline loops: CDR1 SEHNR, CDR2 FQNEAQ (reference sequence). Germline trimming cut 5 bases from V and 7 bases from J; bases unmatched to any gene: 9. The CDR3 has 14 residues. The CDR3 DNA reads TGTGCCAGCAGCACCGGGACAGGGAGGATGGAGCAGTACTTC. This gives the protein CASSTGTGRMEQYF.

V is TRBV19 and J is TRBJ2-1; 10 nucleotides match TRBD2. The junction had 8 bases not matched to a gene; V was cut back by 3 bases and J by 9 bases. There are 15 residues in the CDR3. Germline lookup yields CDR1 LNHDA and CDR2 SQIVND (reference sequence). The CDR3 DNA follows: TGTGCCAGTAGTATTGGCCTAGCGGGAGAGATTGAGCAGTTCTTC. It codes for CASSIGLAGEIEQFF.

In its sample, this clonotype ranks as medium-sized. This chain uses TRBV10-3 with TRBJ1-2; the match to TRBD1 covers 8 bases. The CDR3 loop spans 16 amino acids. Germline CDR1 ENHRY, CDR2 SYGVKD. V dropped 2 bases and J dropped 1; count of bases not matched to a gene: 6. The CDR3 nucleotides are TGTGCCATCAGTGAGCCGGGACAGGACATTAACTATGGCTACACCTTC. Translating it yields CAISEPGQDINYGYTF.